This T cell receptor beta chain is from a study of vaccination effects on CD4 cells after COVID-19. Study-level background: Participants received two doses of either the BNT162b2 or mRNA-1273 vaccine. Whole-study results and caveats: Infection- and vaccine-induced clones contracted markedly late after vaccination.

Details on this clone: Its cognate antigen is unknown.

Before sequencing took place, the ViraFEST assay used viral peptide pools to expand antigen-specific CD4+ T cells. The authors isolated CD4+ T cells after more than eight days of culture. Vaccine recipients had no previous SARS-CoV-2 infection; their nucleocapsid antibodies were negative. Every well got 1.5 million to 2.5 million PBMC, which were grown with 10 IU/ml IL-2 and about 9.5 ug/ml peptides. Researchers swapped half the medium for IL-2 medium on both days 3 and 7. Germline V CDR1 and CDR2: KGHSH, LQKENI. The CDR3 extends over 16 amino acids. V lost 5 bases, J lost 0 bases, and 7 bases stayed unmatched. Assay: immunoSEQ multiplex PCR; the TCRdb copy retains only in-frame clones and omits some. This sample has about 73,000 clones, with around 76% found just once.

The chain employs TRBV18 and TRBJ2-4, with TRBD1 matching over 7 bases. The source material was CD4+ T cells from PBMCs cultured with SARS-CoV-2 spike peptides, sampled before COVID-19 vaccination. This receptor was taken from a human donor who received a COVID-19 vaccine. The CDR3 bases are TGTGCCAGCTCATCTAGGGACAGTCTAGCCAAAAACATTCAGTACTTC. Its translation is CASSSRDSLAKNIQYF.